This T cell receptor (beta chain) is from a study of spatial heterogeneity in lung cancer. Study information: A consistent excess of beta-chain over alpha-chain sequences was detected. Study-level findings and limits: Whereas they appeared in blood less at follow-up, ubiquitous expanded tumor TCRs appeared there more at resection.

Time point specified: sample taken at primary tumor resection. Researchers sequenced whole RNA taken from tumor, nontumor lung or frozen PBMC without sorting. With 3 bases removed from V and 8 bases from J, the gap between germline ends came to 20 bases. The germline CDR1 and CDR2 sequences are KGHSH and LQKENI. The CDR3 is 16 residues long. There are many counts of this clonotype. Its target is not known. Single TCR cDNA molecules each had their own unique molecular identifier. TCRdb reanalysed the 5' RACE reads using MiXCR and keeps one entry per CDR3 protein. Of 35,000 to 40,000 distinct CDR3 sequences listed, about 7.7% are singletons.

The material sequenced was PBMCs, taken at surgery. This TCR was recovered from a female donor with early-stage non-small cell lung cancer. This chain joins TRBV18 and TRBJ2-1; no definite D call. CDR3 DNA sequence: TGTGCCAGCTCACCGACCTCAGGCCTTACAACCGATGAGCAGTTCTTC. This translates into CASSPTSGLTTDEQFF.